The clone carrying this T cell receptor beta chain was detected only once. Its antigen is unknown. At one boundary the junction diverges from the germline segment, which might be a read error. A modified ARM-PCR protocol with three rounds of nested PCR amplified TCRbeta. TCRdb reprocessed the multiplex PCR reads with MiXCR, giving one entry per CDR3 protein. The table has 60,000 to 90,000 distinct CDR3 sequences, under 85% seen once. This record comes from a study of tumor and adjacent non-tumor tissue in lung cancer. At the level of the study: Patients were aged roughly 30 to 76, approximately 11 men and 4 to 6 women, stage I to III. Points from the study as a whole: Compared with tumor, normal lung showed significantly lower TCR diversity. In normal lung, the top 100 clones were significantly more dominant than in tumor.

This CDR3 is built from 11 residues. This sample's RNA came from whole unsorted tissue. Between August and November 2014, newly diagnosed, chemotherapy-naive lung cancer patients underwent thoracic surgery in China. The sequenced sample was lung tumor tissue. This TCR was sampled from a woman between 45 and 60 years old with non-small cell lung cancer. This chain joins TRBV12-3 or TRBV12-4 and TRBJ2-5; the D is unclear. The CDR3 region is CAISSYETQYF. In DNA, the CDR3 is TGTGCCATCAGTTCTTACGAGACCCAGTATTTC.